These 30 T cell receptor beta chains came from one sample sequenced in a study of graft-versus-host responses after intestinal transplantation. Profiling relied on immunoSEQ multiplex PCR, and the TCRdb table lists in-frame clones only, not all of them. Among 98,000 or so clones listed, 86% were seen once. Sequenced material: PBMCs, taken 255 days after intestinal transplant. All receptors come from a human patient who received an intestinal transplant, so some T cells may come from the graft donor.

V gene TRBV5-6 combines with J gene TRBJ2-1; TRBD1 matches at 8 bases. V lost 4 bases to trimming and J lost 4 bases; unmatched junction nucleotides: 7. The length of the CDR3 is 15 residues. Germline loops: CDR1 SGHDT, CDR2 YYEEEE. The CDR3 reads CASSPRQGRYNEQFF. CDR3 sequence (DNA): TGTGCCAGCAGCCCGAGACAGGGGCGTTACAATGAGCAGTTCTTC.

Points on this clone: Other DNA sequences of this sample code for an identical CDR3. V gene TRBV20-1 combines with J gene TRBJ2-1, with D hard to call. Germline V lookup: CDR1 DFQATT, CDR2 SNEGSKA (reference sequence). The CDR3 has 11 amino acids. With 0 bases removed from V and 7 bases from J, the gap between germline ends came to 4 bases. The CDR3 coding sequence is TGCAGTGCTAGAGACGCGAATGAGCAGTTCTTC. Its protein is CSARDANEQFF.

The CDR3 is CASSLTVSPYGYTF. The CDR3 DNA follows: TGTGCCAGCAGTTTGACTGTCAGCCCCTATGGCTACACCTTC. This sequence joins TRBV28 and TRBJ1-2; D not resolved. CDR1 is MDHEN and CDR2 is SYDVKM in the germline V gene. The ends were cut back, 3 bases at V and 4 bases at J, with 12 bases in the middle. This CDR3 is 14 amino acids long.

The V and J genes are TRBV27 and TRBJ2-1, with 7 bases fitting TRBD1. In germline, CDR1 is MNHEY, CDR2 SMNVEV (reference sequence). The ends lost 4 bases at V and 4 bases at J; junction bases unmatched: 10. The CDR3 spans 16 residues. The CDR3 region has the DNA TGTGCCAGCAGTTGGGGGACAGAGCCCTCGTACAATGAGCAGTTCTTC. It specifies CASSWGTEPSYNEQFF.

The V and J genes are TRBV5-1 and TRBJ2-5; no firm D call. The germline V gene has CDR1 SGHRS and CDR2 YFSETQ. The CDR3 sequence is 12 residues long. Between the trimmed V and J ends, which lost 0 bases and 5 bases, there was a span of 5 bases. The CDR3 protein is CASSLVRETQYF. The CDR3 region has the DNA TGCGCCAGCAGCTTGGTTCGGGAGACCCAGTACTTC.

The CDR3 sequence is CASGLLLRENSPLHF. The CDR3 bases are TGTGCCAGCGGACTGCTATTGAGAGAGAATTCACCCCTCCACTTT. The chain uses TRBV28 and TRBJ1-6; no clear D. The CDR3 has 15 residues. V was trimmed by 8 bases and J by 7 bases, leaving 18 bases between them. CDR1 MDHEN and CDR2 SYDVKM come from the germline V gene.

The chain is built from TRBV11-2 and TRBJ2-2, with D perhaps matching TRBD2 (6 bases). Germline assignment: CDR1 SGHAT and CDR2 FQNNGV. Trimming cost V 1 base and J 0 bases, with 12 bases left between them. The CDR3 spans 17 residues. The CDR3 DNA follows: TGTGCCAGCAGCTTAGCCCAGGAGGGCCCGAACACCGGGGAGCTGTTTTTT. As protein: CASSLAQEGPNTGELFF.

The CDR3 DNA sequence: TGTGCCAGCAGTTCCTTGGGGACAGACCAAGAGACCCAGTACTTC. Translated: CASSSLGTDQETQYF. V usage is TRBV7-8 and J usage is TRBJ2-5; 7 bases align to TRBD1. CDR1 is SGHVS, CDR2 FQNEAQ, per germline. Unmatched junction bases numbered 7, after V lost 6 bases and J lost 0 bases. The CDR3 totals 15 residues.

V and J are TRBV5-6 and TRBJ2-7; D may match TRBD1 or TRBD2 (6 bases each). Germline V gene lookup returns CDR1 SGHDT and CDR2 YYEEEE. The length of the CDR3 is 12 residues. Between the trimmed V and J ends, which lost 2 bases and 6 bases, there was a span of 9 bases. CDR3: CASSLGGPEQYV. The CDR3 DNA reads TGTGCCAGCAGCTTAGGGGGGCCCGAGCAGTACGTC.

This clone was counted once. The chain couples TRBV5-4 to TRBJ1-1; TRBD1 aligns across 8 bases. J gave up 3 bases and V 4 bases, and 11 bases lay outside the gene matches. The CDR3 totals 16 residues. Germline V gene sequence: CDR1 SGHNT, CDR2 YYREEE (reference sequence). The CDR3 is CASSPPNYRGDTEAFF. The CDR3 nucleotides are TGTGCCAGCAGCCCCCCCAATTACAGGGGGGACACTGAAGCTTTCTTT. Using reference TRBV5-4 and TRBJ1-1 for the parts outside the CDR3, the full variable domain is ETGVTQSPTHLIKTRGQQVTLRCSSQSGHNTVSWYQQALGQGPQFIFQYYREEENGRGNFPPRFSGLQFPNYSSELNVNALELDDSALYLCASSPPNYRGDTEAFFGQGTRLTVV.

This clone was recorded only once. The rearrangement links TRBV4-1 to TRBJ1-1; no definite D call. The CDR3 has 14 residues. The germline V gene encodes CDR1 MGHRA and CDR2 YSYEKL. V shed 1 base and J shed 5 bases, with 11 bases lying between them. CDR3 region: CASSQGDQRTEAFF. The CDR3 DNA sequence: TGCGCCAGCAGCCAAGGAGACCAAAGGACTGAAGCTTTCTTT.

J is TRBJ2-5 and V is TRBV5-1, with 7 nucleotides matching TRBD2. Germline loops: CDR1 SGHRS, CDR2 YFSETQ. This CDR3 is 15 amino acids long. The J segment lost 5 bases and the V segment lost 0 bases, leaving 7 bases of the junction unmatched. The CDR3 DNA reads TGCGCCAGCAGCTTGGGTTCGGGAGGCGGTGAGACCCAGTACTTC. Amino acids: CASSLGSGGGETQYF.

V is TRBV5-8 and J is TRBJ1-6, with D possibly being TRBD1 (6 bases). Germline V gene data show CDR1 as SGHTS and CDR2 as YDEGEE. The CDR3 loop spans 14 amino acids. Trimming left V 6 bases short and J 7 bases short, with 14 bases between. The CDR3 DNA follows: TGTGCCAGCACCAAGAGGGGGGAGAATTCACCCCTCCACTTT. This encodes CASTKRGENSPLHF.

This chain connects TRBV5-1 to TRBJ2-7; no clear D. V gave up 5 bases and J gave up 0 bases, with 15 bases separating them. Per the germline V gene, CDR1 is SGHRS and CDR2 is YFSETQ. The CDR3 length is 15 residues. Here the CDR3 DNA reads TGCGCCAGCAGGGCTATCCCACAGAGCTCCTACGAGCAGTACTTC. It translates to CASRAIPQSSYEQYF.

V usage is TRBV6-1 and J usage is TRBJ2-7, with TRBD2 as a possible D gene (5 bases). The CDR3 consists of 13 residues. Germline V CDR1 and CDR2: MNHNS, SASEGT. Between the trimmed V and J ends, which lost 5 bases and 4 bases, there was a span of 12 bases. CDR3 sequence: CASSIPGFYEQYV. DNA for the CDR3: TGTGCCAGCAGTATTCCGGGATTTTACGAGCAGTACGTC.

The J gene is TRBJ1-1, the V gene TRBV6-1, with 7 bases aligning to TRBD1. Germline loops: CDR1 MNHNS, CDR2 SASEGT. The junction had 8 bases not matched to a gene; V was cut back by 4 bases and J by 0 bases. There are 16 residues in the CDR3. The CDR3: CASSVPGQRVNTEAFF. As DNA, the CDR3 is TGTGCCAGCAGTGTACCGGGACAGCGAGTGAACACTGAAGCTTTCTTT.

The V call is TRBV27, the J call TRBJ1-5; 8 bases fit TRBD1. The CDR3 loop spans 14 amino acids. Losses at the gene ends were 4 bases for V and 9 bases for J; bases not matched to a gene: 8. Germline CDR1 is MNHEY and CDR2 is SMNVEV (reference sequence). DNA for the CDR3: TGTGCCAGCAGTTCCGGACAGGGCTTGGGGCCCCAGCATTTT. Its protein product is CASSSGQGLGPQHF.

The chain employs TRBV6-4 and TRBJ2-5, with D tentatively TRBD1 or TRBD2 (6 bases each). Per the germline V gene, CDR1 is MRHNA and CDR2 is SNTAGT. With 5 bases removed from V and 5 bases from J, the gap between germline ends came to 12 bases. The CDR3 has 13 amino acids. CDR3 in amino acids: CASSRGADETQYF. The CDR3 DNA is TGTGCCAGCAGTAGGGGGGCGGATGAGACCCAGTACTTC.

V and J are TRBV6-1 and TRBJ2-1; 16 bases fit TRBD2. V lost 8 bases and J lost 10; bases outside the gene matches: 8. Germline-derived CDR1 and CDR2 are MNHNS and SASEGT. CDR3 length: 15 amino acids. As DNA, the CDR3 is TGTGCCAGCCGGGGACTAGCGGGGGGGCCCAGAGAGCAGTTCTTC. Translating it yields CASRGLAGGPREQFF.

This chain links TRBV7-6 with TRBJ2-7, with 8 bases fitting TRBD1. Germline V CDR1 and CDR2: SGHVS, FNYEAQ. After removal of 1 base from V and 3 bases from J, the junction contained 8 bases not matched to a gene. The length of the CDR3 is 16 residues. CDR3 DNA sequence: TGTGCCAGCAGCTTAGAGGCAGGGGGCGGTTTCTACGAGCAGTACTTC. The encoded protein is CASSLEAGGGFYEQYF.

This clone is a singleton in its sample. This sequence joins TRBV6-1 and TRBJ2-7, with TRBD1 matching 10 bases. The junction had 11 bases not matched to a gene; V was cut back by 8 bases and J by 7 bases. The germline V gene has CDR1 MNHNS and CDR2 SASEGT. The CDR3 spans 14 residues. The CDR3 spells CASRGGQGLGEQYV. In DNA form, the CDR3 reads TGTGCCAGCCGAGGGGGACAGGGGCTGGGGGAGCAGTACGTC.

As DNA, the CDR3 is TGCGCCAGCAGCTTGGCAGGGAACACTGAAGCTTTCTTT. Encoded protein: CASSLAGNTEAFF. V and J are TRBV5-1 and TRBJ1-1; D remains unclear. Germline lookup yields CDR1 SGHRS and CDR2 YFSETQ. The V and J ends lost 0 bases and 1 base respectively, with 4 bases between them. The length of the CDR3 is 13 residues.

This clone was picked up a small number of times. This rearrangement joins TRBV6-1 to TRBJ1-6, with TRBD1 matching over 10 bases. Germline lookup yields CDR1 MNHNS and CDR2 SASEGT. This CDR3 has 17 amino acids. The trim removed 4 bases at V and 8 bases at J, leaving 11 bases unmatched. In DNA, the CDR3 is TGTGCCAGCAGTGGGCGACAGGGGGCGCTTCGGGATTCACCCCTCCACTTT. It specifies CASSGRQGALRDSPLHF.

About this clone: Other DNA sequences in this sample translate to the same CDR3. The CDR3 region is CASTGTYEQYF. CDR3 sequence (DNA): TGTGCCAGCACCGGAACATACGAGCAGTACTTC. The chain is built from TRBV2 and TRBJ2-7; D call uncertain. Looked up from germline, CDR1 is SNHLY and CDR2 is FYNNEI. Trimming removed 7 bases at V and 4 bases at J, with 8 bases between. CDR3 length: 11 residues.

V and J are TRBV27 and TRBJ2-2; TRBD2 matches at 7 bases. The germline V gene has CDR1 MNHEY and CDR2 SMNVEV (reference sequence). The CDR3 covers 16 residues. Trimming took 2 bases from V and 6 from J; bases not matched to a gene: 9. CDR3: CASSLIGGGAAGELFF. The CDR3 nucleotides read TGTGCCAGCAGTTTAATCGGGGGAGGGGCGGCCGGGGAGCTGTTTTTT.

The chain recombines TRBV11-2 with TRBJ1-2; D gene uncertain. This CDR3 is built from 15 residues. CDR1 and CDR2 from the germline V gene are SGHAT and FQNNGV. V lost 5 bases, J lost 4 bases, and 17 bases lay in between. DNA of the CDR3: TGTGCCAGCAGCCCCTCCGGAGTACCATCCTATGGCTACACCTTC. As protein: CASSPSGVPSYGYTF.

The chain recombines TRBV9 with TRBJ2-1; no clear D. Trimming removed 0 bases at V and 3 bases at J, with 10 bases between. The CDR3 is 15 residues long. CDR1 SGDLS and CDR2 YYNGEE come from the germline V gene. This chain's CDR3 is CASSVEGRIYNEQFF. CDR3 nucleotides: TGTGCCAGCAGCGTAGAGGGCAGAATCTACAATGAGCAGTTCTTC.

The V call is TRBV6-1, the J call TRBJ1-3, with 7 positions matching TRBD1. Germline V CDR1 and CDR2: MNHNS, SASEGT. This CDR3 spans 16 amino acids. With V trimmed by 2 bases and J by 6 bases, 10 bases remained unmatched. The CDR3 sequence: CASSEMGQREKNTIYF. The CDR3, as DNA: TGTGCCAGCAGTGAAATGGGACAGAGAGAAAAAAACACCATATATTTT.

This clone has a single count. The CDR3 sequence: CASSVKGQGSGNTIYF. The CDR3 DNA is TGCGCCAGCAGTGTTAAGGGACAGGGGTCAGGAAACACCATATATTTT. The rearrangement uses TRBV5-1 and TRBJ1-3, with TRBD1 matching over 10 bases. The CDR3 covers 16 residues. The V and J ends lost 5 bases and 4 bases, in that order; junction bases with no gene match: 9. Germline V gene lookup returns CDR1 SGHRS and CDR2 YFSETQ.

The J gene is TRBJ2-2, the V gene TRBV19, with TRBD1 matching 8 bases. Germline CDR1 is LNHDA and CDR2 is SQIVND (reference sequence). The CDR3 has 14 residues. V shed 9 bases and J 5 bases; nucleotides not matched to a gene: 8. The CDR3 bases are TGTGCCAGGGAGAGGACAGGGAAAACCGGGGAGCTGTTTTTT. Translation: CARERTGKTGELFF.